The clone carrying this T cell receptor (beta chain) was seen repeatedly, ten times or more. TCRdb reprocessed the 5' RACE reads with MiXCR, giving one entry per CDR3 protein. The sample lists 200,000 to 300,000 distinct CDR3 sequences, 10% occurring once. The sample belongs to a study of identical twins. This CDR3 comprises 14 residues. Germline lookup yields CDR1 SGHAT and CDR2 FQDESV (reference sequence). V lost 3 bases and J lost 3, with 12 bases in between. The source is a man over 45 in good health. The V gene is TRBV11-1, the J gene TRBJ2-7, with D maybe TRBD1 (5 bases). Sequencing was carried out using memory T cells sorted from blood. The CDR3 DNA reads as TGTGCCAGCAGCTTTCGAACAGGAGTCTACGAGCAGTACTTC. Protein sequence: CASSFRTGVYEQYF.